The present T cell receptor (beta chain) was sequenced within a study of chemoradiotherapy in HPV16-positive cancers. Study-wide findings and caveats: HPV-responsive T-cell expansion during chemoradiotherapy was linked to improved recurrence-free survival in HPV16-positive patients. Candidate HPV-specific clones and E7-related TCR motifs grew in tumor during treatment.

On this clone: The antigen remains unidentified.

Germline V gene lookup returns CDR1 MNHNY and CDR2 SVGAGI (reference sequence). This CDR3 has 13 amino acids. With 0 bases clipped from V and 8 bases from J, the junction kept 3 bases outside the gene matches. TCRdb keeps only in-frame clones here, not all; method: immunoSEQ multiplex PCR. The data hold tens of thousands of clones, with around nine tenths observed a single time. Repeated repertoire sampling spanned the course of chemoradiotherapy. The sample was blood, taken from a patient who underwent chemoradiotherapy. This chain uses TRBV6-6 with TRBJ1-1, with TRBD1 identical over 7 bases. This clonotype originated in a human donor with HPV-associated anogenital cancer. This CDR3 reads CASSYSGGQEAFF. The CDR3 coding sequence is TGTGCCAGCAGTTACTCAGGGGGACAGGAAGCTTTCTTT.